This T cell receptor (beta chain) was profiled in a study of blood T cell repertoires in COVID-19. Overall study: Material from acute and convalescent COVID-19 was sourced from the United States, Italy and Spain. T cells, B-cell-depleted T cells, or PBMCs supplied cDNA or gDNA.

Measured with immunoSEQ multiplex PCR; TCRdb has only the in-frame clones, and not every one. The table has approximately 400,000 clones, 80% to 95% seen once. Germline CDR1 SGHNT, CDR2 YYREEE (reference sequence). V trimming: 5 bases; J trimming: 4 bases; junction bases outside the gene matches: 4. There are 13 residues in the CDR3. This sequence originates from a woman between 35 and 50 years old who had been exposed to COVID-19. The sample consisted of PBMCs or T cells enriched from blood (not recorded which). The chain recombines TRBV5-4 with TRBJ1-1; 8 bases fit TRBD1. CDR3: CASRVDRGTEAFF. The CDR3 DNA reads TGTGCCAGCAGAGTAGACAGGGGCACTGAAGCTTTCTTT.